This T cell receptor (beta chain) comes out of a study of blood T cell repertoires in COVID-19. Study-wide background: In each case, the material was cDNA or gDNA derived from T cells, B-cell-depleted T cells, or PBMCs.

How the authors handled the data: Amplification with reference gene primers provided the estimates of nucleated cell counts. Using immunoSEQ multiplex PCR, the repertoire was profiled, and TCRdb retains in-frame clones only, with some absent. Clonal size and the V and J genes are those of that table, whereas D and trimming came from the DNA. The table has about 200,000 clones, over 75% seen once. This clone was seen a few times. Trimming cost V 3 bases and J 7 bases, with 10 bases left between them. From germline, CDR1 is LNHDA and CDR2 SQIVND (reference sequence). This CDR3 contains 14 residues. The receptor was derived from a woman older than 75 with acute or convalescent COVID-19. The chain uses TRBV19 and TRBJ1-6; D call uncertain. The source material was peripheral blood. The CDR3 DNA is TGTGCCAGTAGTATTGGGCAGGTAAATTCACCCCTCCACTTT. Its protein product is CASSIGQVNSPLHF.